The sequence of this T cell receptor beta chain was determined in a study of tumor-infiltrating lymphocytes in primary liver carcinoma. Overall study: Tumors measured about 4 to 11 cm and were stage T1-T3 N0M0.

TCR beta cDNA was prepared out of about 530 ng total RNA by means of a constant-region primer. Investigators got TCR beta libraries out of three nested multiplex PCR rounds, done with slightly modified ARM-PCR. A C-beta reverse primer and TRBV1-TRBV30 forward primers served in each of the first two PCR rounds, at about 9 cycles apiece. TCRdb re-derived calls from the multiplex PCR reads in MiXCR, one entry per CDR3 protein. This sample has 310,000 or so distinct CDR3 sequences, with less than 65% found just once. CDR3 length: 14 residues. Germline values: CDR1 LGHNA, CDR2 YSLEER. Germline DNA was also extracted, and blood RNA was taken from unsorted whole blood. They drew 3 to 4 milliliters of peripheral blood before surgery. Study-level results: Researchers found tumor-adjacent and tumor-blood pairs overlapped less than tumor region pairs.

Comment on this clonotype: Its specificity is unknown. Given a much more abundant clone one base away, this may be a read error.

This TCR came from a man in his forties with primary liver carcinoma and hepatitis B virus infection. Sequenced input: peripheral blood. J is TRBJ2-3 and V is TRBV4-3; a weak D match, TRBD1 (5 bases). The CDR3 coding sequence is TGTGCCAGCAGCCAGGGTCCCACCACAGATAAGCAGTATTTT. It codes for CASSQGPTTDKQYF.